In this sample, the clone carrying this T cell receptor beta chain turned up a few times. It may be a read error: a sequence one base away is much more abundant. This sample is part of a study of T cells in Graves' hyperthyroidism and ophthalmopathy. The CDR3 extends over 16 amino acids. Looked up from germline, CDR1 is DFQATT and CDR2 is SNEGSKA (reference sequence). Patients were excluded for uncontrolled infection, other autoimmune disease, pregnancy or lactation. Amplified TCR beta CDR3 regions derived from RNA transcripts. The primer set for the first-round RT-PCR of the TCR CDR3 was HTBI. TCRdb fed the multiplex PCR reads into MiXCR, producing one record per CDR3 protein. The data contain about 360,000 distinct CDR3 sequences, over 15% of them singletons.

The TCR originated in a woman under 30 with Graves' hyperthyroidism. The genes are TRBV20-1 and TRBJ2-4; 14 nucleotides match TRBD2. Sequencing used blood. CDR3 nucleotides: TGCAGTGCTAGAGACGGGACTAGCGGGGGACCCCCCATTAAGTACTTC. Amino acids: CSARDGTSGGPPIKYF.